These 31 T cell receptor beta chains were all obtained from the same sample, sequenced in a study of tumor and adjacent non-tumor tissue in lung cancer. A modified ARM-PCR protocol with three rounds of nested PCR amplified TCRbeta. Each CDR3 protein is one row after TCRdb ran MiXCR on the multiplex PCR reads. The sample lists about 110,000 distinct CDR3 sequences; about 65% were seen once. RNA was extracted from bulk tissue without any cell sorting. This non-tumor lung sample came from over 3 cm beyond the tumor edge. The sample was distant non-tumor lung tissue. These receptors originate from a man aged 55 to 70 with non-small cell lung cancer.

On this clonotype itself: This may arise from a read error, as a much more abundant clone is one base away. The J gene is TRBJ1-5, the V gene TRBV4-2; D remains unclear. Germline-derived CDR1 and CDR2 are LGHNA and YNFKEQ. This CDR3 contains 15 residues. CDR3 in amino acids: CASCQDTSSNQPQHF. The CDR3 region has the DNA TGTGCCAGCTGCCAAGATACCAGCTCCAATCAGCCCCAGCATTTT.

Turning to this clonotype: A junction boundary mismatches the germline segment, possibly from a read error. The chain combines TRBV11-2 with TRBJ2-5; D possibly corresponds to TRBD2 (6 bases). The germline gives CDR1 SGHAT, CDR2 FQNNGV. The length of the CDR3 is 18 residues. CDR3 in DNA: TGTGCCAGCAGTCATAAGGGAGGAAGTGCGGGGTACCAAGAGATCCAGTACTTC. Translation: CASSHKGGSAGYQEIQYF.

This clonotype was detected only a few times. A much larger clone lies one base from this, so it may be a read error. Since no conserved phenylalanine or tryptophan closes the CDR3, a read error is the likely cause. J is TRBJ2-7 and V is TRBV5-4; no clear D gene. Germline values: CDR1 SGHNT, CDR2 YYREEE (reference sequence). The V and J ends lost 1 base and 0 bases respectively, with 11 bases between them. CDR3 length: 15 residues. The CDR3 nucleotides read TGTGCCAGCAGCTTGTACCCTCAAAGCTCCTACGAGCAGTACTAC. This gives the protein CASSLYPQSSYEQYY.

On this clonotype itself: A read error may be the cause here, since a much bigger clone is one base away. J is TRBJ2-5 and V is TRBV6-6, with 8 positions matching TRBD2. The CDR3 contains 19 residues. Germline CDR1 is MNHNY and CDR2 is SVGAGI (reference sequence). CDR3 loop: CASSFGQMSGLGIPENQYF. Written as DNA, the CDR3 is TGTGCCAGCAGTTTTGGTCAAATGTCGGGACTAGGAATCCCAGAGAACCAGTACTTC.

This rearrangement joins TRBV5-4 to TRBJ2-1, with 11 bases aligning to TRBD2. Germline V gives CDR1 SGHNT, CDR2 YYREEE (reference sequence). This CDR3 contains 16 residues. The junction had 6 bases not matched to a gene; V was cut back by 4 bases and J by 3 bases. The CDR3 DNA reads as TGTGCCAGCAGCCCCCCTGGGACTAGCGGCTACAATGAGCAGTTCTTC. This translates into CASSPPGTSGYNEQFF.

A note on this clonotype: The CDR3 carries no conserved terminal phenylalanine or tryptophan, so it likely arises from a read error. The chain employs TRBV11-2 and TRBJ2-3, with D hard to call. The CDR3 consists of 14 residues. Germline V gene lookup returns CDR1 SGHAT and CDR2 FQNNGV. CDR3 sequence: CESSHRTSTATQYI. CDR3 in DNA: TGTGAAAGCAGCCACCGGACCTCTACGGCTACGCAGTATATT.

The chain employs TRBV6-5 and TRBJ2-5; the D gene could be TRBD1 or TRBD2 (7 bases each). Germline V lookup: CDR1 MNHEY, CDR2 SVGAGI. CDR3 size: 14 residues. The CDR3 protein is CVNRGTWGGETQYF. Written as DNA, the CDR3 is TGTGTCAACAGGGGCACTTGGGGGGGGGAGACCCAGTACTTC.

This clonotype has only a few counts. This chain uses TRBV29-1 with TRBJ2-2, with TRBD1 matching 9 bases. The CDR3 contains 16 residues. The germline V gene encodes CDR1 SQVTM and CDR2 ANQGSEA. CDR3 bases: TGCAGAGCTAAGGGGGGGACAGGGTCGAACACCGGGGAGCTGTTTTTT. Translating gives CRAKGGTGSNTGELFF.

This clonotype was picked up a small number of times. V is TRBV7-9 and J is TRBJ2-1; 8 bases agree with TRBD2. The germline CDR1 and CDR2 sequences are SEHNR and FQNEAQ (reference sequence). Unmatched junction bases numbered 4, after V lost 4 bases and J lost 8 bases. The CDR3 contains 13 residues. CDR3 in DNA: TGTGCCAGCAGCTCCACCGGGGGGGATGAGCAGTTCTTC. Translation: CASSSTGGDEQFF.

This chain joins TRBV11-3 and TRBJ2-1, with D perhaps matching TRBD2 (6 bases). CDR3 length: 15 residues. The germline gives CDR1 SGHNT, CDR2 YENEEA. Trimming left V 2 bases short and J 7 bases short, with 15 bases between. CDR3 coding DNA: TGTGCCAGCAGCTTAAAACGGGGAGGATGGAATGAGCAGTTCTTC. Translation gives CASSLKRGGWNEQFF. Supplemented by reference TRBV11-3 and TRBJ2-1, the full variable domain reads EAGVVQSPRYKIIEKKQPVAFWCNPISGHNTLYWYLQNLGQGPELLIRYENEEAVDDSQLPKDRFSAERLKGVDSTLKIQPAELGDSAVYLCASSLKRGGWNEQFFGPGTRLTVL.

The chain couples TRBV4-3 to TRBJ2-5; unclear D gene. Germline V gene lookup returns CDR1 LGHNA and CDR2 YSLEER. The CDR3 is 14 residues long. Deletions cut 9 bases from V and 4 bases from J, with 18 bases between. CDR3 nucleotide sequence: TGCGCCAGTAGCTACACCAGTAACCGAGAGACCCAGTACTTC. Protein product: CASSYTSNRETQYF.

As regards this clonotype: A read error may account for a junction end that differs from germline. This rearrangement joins TRBV29-1 to TRBJ2-3; possible D gene TRBD1, 5 bases. The germline gives CDR1 SQVTM, CDR2 ANQGSEA. CDR3 length equals 12 residues. CDR3 DNA: TGCAGCGTTGAAGAGGTGACAGATACGAAGTATTTT. Protein product: CSVEEVTDTKYF.

Regarding this clonotype: Given a much more abundant clone one base away, this may be a read error. The chain uses TRBV20-1 and TRBJ2-3; 7 bases agree with TRBD2. CDR1 and CDR2 from the germline V gene are DFQATT and SNEGSKA (reference sequence). This CDR3 is 15 amino acids long. Losses at the gene ends were 3 bases for V and 3 bases for J; bases not matched to a gene: 9. In DNA form, the CDR3 reads TGCAGTGCTAGGGGGACTAACGGGAGAACAGATACGCAGTATTTT. Residues: CSARGTNGRTDTQYF.

Of note for this clonotype: Given a much more abundant clone one base away, this may be a read error. The gene calls are TRBV10-2 and TRBJ2-4; D assignment may be TRBD1 or TRBD2 (6 bases each). CDR3 length equals 15 residues. CDR1 is WSHSY and CDR2 is SAAADI in the germline V gene. V dropped 9 bases and J dropped 7 bases, with 22 bases sitting between them. Here the CDR3 reads CASSHQNRDFNIQYF. CDR3 nucleotides: TGCGCCAGTTCACACCAAAACAGGGACTTTAACATTCAGTACTTC.

With regard to this clonotype: A read error may produce the germline difference seen at one junction end. The gene calls are TRBV4-1 and TRBJ1-6; D gene unclear. The CDR3 has 18 residues. Germline-derived CDR1 and CDR2 are MGHRA and YSYEKL. The CDR3 DNA is TGCACCAGCACCCAAGATCGTGGCAGGAGCTCCTATAATTCACCCCTCCACTTT. It specifies CTSTQDRGRSSYNSPLHF.

Remarks on this clonotype: Given a much more abundant clone one base away, this may be a read error. The chain is built from TRBV6-6 and TRBJ2-7, with D uncertain. Germline V gene data show CDR1 as MNHNY and CDR2 as SVGAGI (reference sequence). The CDR3 spans 13 residues. The CDR3 DNA sequence: TGTGCCATCAGTCTCAAGAACTCCTACGAGCAGTACTTC. Amino acids: CAISLKNSYEQYF.

The J gene is TRBJ2-5, the V gene TRBV11-2; D perhaps matches TRBD2 (6 bases). Germline-derived CDR1 and CDR2 are SGHAT and FQNNGV. The germline V and J ends were trimmed by 5 bases and 7 bases, with 20 bases remaining between them. The CDR3 length is 15 residues. Here the CDR3 reads CASSENSGSGATQYF. The CDR3 bases are TGTGCCAGCAGCGAGAACAGTGGATCGGGAGCGACCCAGTACTTC.

The chain combines TRBV4-1 with TRBJ1-5; tentative D call: TRBD1 (6 bases). This CDR3 has 15 residues. Germline lookup yields CDR1 MGHRA and CDR2 YSYEKL. Trimming removed 7 bases from V and 5 bases from J, with 18 bases in between. CDR3 DNA sequence: TGCGCCAGCATTCAAGTGGCAGGGGAGGATCAGCCCCAGCATTTT. It encodes CASIQVAGEDQPQHF.

Of note for this clonotype: This CDR3 fails to terminate in the conserved phenylalanine or tryptophan, so it likely reflects a read error. The V call is TRBV4-2, the J call TRBJ1-2; D is unclear. This CDR3 is built from 15 residues. Germline CDR1 reads LGHNA; CDR2 reads YNFKEQ. Trimming took off 4 bases at V and 3 bases at J, with 15 bases between the two ends. The CDR3 reads CASSLSPTSDYGYTL. The DNA for the CDR3 is TGTGCCAGCAGCCTATCCCCGACCTCGGACTATGGCTACACCTTG.

This clonotype has a count of ten or more. The chain carries TRBV6-5 and TRBJ2-2, with TRBD1 matching 10 bases. CDR1 and CDR2 from the germline V gene are MNHEY and SVGAGI. The V and J ends lost 3 bases and 3 bases, in that order; junction bases with no gene match: 4. The CDR3 runs to 16 residues. The CDR3 protein is CASSYSGTGDTGELFF. The CDR3 region has the DNA TGTGCCAGCAGTTATTCCGGGACAGGGGACACCGGGGAGCTGTTTTTT.

This clonotype was seen repeatedly, ten times or more. Written as DNA, the CDR3 is TGTGCCAGCAGCTTCAGTACCTCCTACGAGCAGTACTTC. Translation: CASSFSTSYEQYF. This chain joins TRBV7-8 and TRBJ2-7; unclear D gene. The germline V gene encodes CDR1 SGHVS and CDR2 FQNEAQ. V was shortened by 3 bases and J by 0 bases, with 6 bases between the two germline ends. The CDR3 spans 13 residues.

With respect to this clonotype: This could be a read error, since a much larger clone is one nucleotide away. The CDR3 does not end in the conserved phenylalanine or tryptophan, so this is likely a read error. The rearrangement links TRBV12-3 or TRBV12-4 to TRBJ1-2; the D gene is possibly TRBD1 (5 bases). The CDR3 covers 17 residues. The V gene lost 2 bases and the J gene lost 0 bases, with 16 bases spanning the gap. CDR3 protein: CASSLSGTVKTNYGYTL. The DNA of the CDR3 is TGTGCCAGCAGTTTATCCGGGACCGTGAAAACTAACTATGGCTACACCCTC.

A note on this clonotype: Germline and junction disagree at one end, which may indicate a read error. This rearrangement joins TRBV6-5 to TRBJ2-3, with 8 bases lining up with TRBD2. The CDR3 contains 15 residues. Per the germline V gene, CDR1 is MNHEY and CDR2 is SVGAGI. CDR3 residues: CASSYGGGRPDTQYF. The CDR3 DNA reads as TGTGCGAGCAGTTACGGTGGCGGGAGGCCAGATACGCAGTATTTT.

Concerning this clonotype: The junction shows a germline mismatch at one end, possibly a read error. The chain couples TRBV12-3 or TRBV12-4 to TRBJ2-2; no clear D. The CDR3 totals 13 residues. The CDR3 DNA reads as TGTACCAGCAGTCCCACATTCACCGGGGAGCTGTTTTTT. Amino acids: CTSSPTFTGELFF.

In the case of this clonotype: In this CDR3 the conserved last residue, phenylalanine or tryptophan, is missing, so a read error is likely. The DNA is left out, because the CDR3 cannot be placed on it with certainty; the CDR3 is given as TCRdb lists it. Here the CDR3 reads CAISQGTEAFL. The gene calls are TRBV4-1 and TRBJ1-1. The length of the CDR3 is 11 amino acids, counting both ends. In germline, CDR1 is MGHRA, CDR2 YSYEKL.

On this clonotype itself: In this CDR3 the conserved last residue, phenylalanine or tryptophan, is missing, so a read error is likely. Because the CDR3's place on the DNA is in doubt, the DNA is left out and the CDR3 is given as listed by TCRdb. The chain combines TRBV14 with TRBJ1-3; TRBD1 is the table's D call and was not checked against the DNA. The CDR3 spans 15 residues, counting both ends. Germline V gene lookup returns CDR1 SGHDN and CDR2 FVKESK. The CDR3 loop reads CASSLEWGAGNTTYY.

About this clonotype itself: A read error may be the cause here, since a much bigger clone is one base away. This chain connects TRBV5-6 to TRBJ1-2; D is undetermined. The CDR3 covers 13 residues. Germline V gene data show CDR1 as SGHDT and CDR2 as YYEEEE. Here the CDR3 reads CASSSVGRDGYAF. For the CDR3, the DNA is TGTGCCAGCAGCTCCGTGGGAAGAGATGGCTACGCCTTC.

Concerning this clonotype: An end of the junction does not agree with germline; a read error may underlie this. The V and J genes are TRBV29-1 and TRBJ2-1; 12 nucleotides agree with TRBD2. CDR3 size: 19 residues. Germline V gene sequence: CDR1 SQVTM, CDR2 ANQGSEA. DNA for the CDR3: TGCAACGTTGAATGCGGGTCTAGCGGGAGGGTAGTTGGTTACAATAAGCAGTTCTTC. Its translation is CNVECGSSGRVVGYNKQFF.

The chain links TRBV6-1 to TRBJ2-7; D may match TRBD1 or TRBD2 (5 bases each). The CDR3 is 14 residues long. V lost 7 bases and J 0 bases, leaving 13 bases between the germline ends. Germline-derived CDR1 and CDR2 are MNHNS and SASEGT. The CDR3 DNA reads TGTGCCAGCAACCAGCCGGGGCTCTCCTACGAGCAGTACTTC. Protein product: CASNQPGLSYEQYF.

Of note for this clonotype: A much larger clone differs by one base, so this may be a read error. The CDR3 nucleotides are TGCGCCAGCAGCCGATACCACGTAGGGGACTCTGGAAACACCATATATTTT. Translation gives CASSRYHVGDSGNTIYF. The J gene is TRBJ1-3, the V gene TRBV4-1; maybe TRBD1 (5 bases). CDR3 length: 17 amino acids. The V end was cut by 4 bases, the J end by 0 bases, with 16 bases between. Germline CDR1 MGHRA, CDR2 YSYEKL.

Notes on this clonotype: A read error may explain this, as a much larger clone is one base away. The CDR3 sequence: CSASETEAFF. CDR3 coding DNA: TGCAGTGCTAGTGAGACTGAAGCTTTCTTT. The J gene is TRBJ1-1, the V gene TRBV20-1; D remains ambiguous. V was shortened by 3 bases and J by 5 bases, with 4 bases between the two germline ends. Germline-derived CDR1 and CDR2 are DFQATT and SNEGSKA (reference sequence). This CDR3 region has 10 residues.